Each of the 14 T cell receptor beta chains below was sequenced from the same sample in a study of OX40 agonist ivuxolimab in advanced cancers. The method was the immunoSEQ multiplex PCR assay. TCRdb took over this immuneACCESS table, retaining in-frame rearrangements with V and J assigned. Such tables are incomplete; in checked studies, under half of the missing clones stem from an unresolved V gene, and the remainder is unexplained. In this sample the table shows under 9,000 clones, around 78% of which occur a single time. The ten largest make up approximately 19% of the sample. The sample was CD4+ or CD8+ T cells sorted from blood, taken in a trial of the OX40 agonist ivuxolimab. These receptor sequences come from an adult with an advanced solid tumor such as melanoma, head and neck, liver or kidney cancer.

Comments on this clone: The same CDR3 can be traced to other DNA sequences in this sample. The CDR3 loop is CASSYSQGGRGYTF. The CDR3 DNA reads as TGTGCCAGCAGTTACTCACAGGGGGGGCGGGGCTACACCTTC. V usage is TRBV6-5 and J usage is TRBJ1-2; 8 nucleotides line up with TRBD1. J lost 8 bases, V lost 0 bases, and 5 bases had no gene match. CDR1 and CDR2 from the germline V gene are MNHEY and SVGAGI. The CDR3 runs 14 residues.

This clone has just a few counts. V usage is TRBV11-2 and J usage is TRBJ2-3; D is unresolved. Looked up from germline, CDR1 is SGHAT and CDR2 is FQNNGV. V was pared by 0 bases and J by 6 bases, with 10 bases between. This CDR3 has 14 residues. CDR3 DNA sequence: TGTGCCAGCAGCTTAGACGGACCCGCGGATACGCAGTATTTT. This encodes CASSLDGPADTQYF. Using reference TRBV11-2 and TRBJ2-3 for the parts outside the CDR3, the full variable domain is EAGVAQSPRYKIIEKRQSVAFWCNPISGHATLYWYQQILGQGPKLLIQFQNNGVVDDSQLPKDRFSAERLKGVDSTLKIQPAKLEDSAVYLCASSLDGPADTQYFGPGTRLTVL.

The genes are TRBV10-1 and TRBJ1-3; D ambiguous. V lost 4 bases, J lost 0 bases, and 10 bases lay in between. Germline values: CDR1 WNHNN, CDR2 SYGVQD (reference sequence). The CDR3 is 15 amino acids. CDR3 nucleotide sequence: TGCGCCAGCAGTGGGAGGCTGAGCTCTGGAAACACCATATATTTT. Its translation: CASSGRLSSGNTIYF.

CDR3: CASSRQGGETQYF. The CDR3 DNA sequence: TGCGCCAGCAGCCGACAGGGCGGCGAGACCCAGTACTTC. J is TRBJ2-5 and V is TRBV4-3, with 7 bases aligning to TRBD1. V dropped 4 bases and J dropped 5; count of bases not matched to a gene: 4. Germline assignment: CDR1 LGHNA and CDR2 YSLEER. The CDR3 length is 13 residues.

The genes are TRBV13 and TRBJ1-2; D not resolved. The CDR3 totals 14 residues. CDR1 PRHDT and CDR2 FYEKMQ come from the germline V gene (reference sequence). V shed 5 bases and J shed 4 bases, with 14 bases lying between them. The CDR3 DNA reads as TGTGCCAGCAGCCAGACCCCATCCTTCTATGGCTACACCTTC. It encodes CASSQTPSFYGYTF.

The V gene is TRBV5-8, the J gene TRBJ1-2; no clear D gene. The germline gives CDR1 SGHTS, CDR2 YDEGEE. The V and J ends lost 4 bases and 7 bases respectively, with 8 bases between them. This CDR3 comprises 11 residues. The CDR3 here is CASSGEGGYTF. The CDR3 DNA reads as TGTGCCAGCAGCGGGGAGGGTGGCTACACCTTC. Full variable domain (remainder filled in from reference TRBV5-8 and TRBJ1-2): EAGVTQSPTHLIKTRGQQATLRCSPISGHTSVYWYQQALGLGLQFLLWYDEGEERNRGNFPPRFSGRQFPNYSSELNVNALELEDSALYLCASSGEGGYTFGSGTRLTVV.

Relative to its sample, this clone is medium-sized. The chain's CDR3 is CASRRLTGNEAFF. The CDR3 DNA reads TGTGCCAGCAGACGACTTACAGGAAACGAAGCTTTCTTT. This chain links TRBV28 with TRBJ1-1, with D maybe TRBD1 (5 bases). The CDR3 loop spans 13 amino acids. CDR1 and CDR2 (germline): MDHEN, SYDVKM. V was shortened by 6 bases and J by 8 bases, with 16 bases between the two germline ends.

The V call is TRBV19, the J call TRBJ1-6; D not resolved. V shed 3 bases and J shed 9 bases, with 18 bases lying between them. CDR1 and CDR2 from the germline V gene are LNHDA and SQIVND (reference sequence). CDR3 size: 16 residues. Written as DNA, the CDR3 is TGTGCCAGTAGTATGATCCCGGCGGATGTAATTTCACCCCTCCACTTT. Translated, it gives CASSMIPADVISPLHF.

This clone was seen only once. The chain links TRBV2 to TRBJ1-1; D gene ambiguous. Per germline, CDR1 SNHLY and CDR2 FYNNEI. V gave up 8 bases and J gave up 5 bases, with 15 bases separating them. The CDR3 is 13 residues long. This CDR3 reads CASPGRAGTEAFF. As DNA, the CDR3 is TGTGCCAGCCCCGGCCGAGCGGGGACTGAAGCTTTCTTT.

The CDR3 DNA reads as TGCGCCAGCAGCCACCTAGGGGGCAATGAGCAGTTCTTC. Translating gives CASSHLGGNEQFF. The chain uses TRBV4-3 and TRBJ2-1; possibly TRBD1 for D (6 bases). V lost 3 bases and J 6 bases, leaving 9 bases between the germline ends. There are 13 residues in the CDR3. In germline, CDR1 is LGHNA, CDR2 YSLEER.

The rearrangement uses TRBV9 and TRBJ2-7; a weak D match, TRBD2 (6 bases). Trimming removed 4 bases from V and 6 bases from J, with 17 bases in between. The CDR3 extends over 14 amino acids. CDR1 is SGDLS and CDR2 is YYNGEE in the germline V gene. This chain's CDR3 is CASSPGLSPLEQYF. CDR3 DNA sequence: TGTGCCAGCAGCCCGGGACTGTCCCCTCTCGAGCAGTACTTC.

The V and J genes are TRBV27 and TRBJ1-3, with 7 bases lining up with TRBD1. This CDR3 has 15 amino acids. Per the germline V gene, CDR1 is MNHEY and CDR2 is SMNVEV (reference sequence). The trim removed 5 bases at V and 2 bases at J, leaving 6 bases unmatched. DNA of the CDR3: TGTGCCAGCAGTACCCTAGGGACAGCTGGAAACACCATATATTTT. It translates to CASSTLGTAGNTIYF.

This clone turned up a few times. The V gene is TRBV6-6, the J gene TRBJ1-1; D is unresolved. The CDR3 is 15 residues long. Trimming cost V 0 bases and J 0 bases, with 8 bases left between them. CDR1 is MNHNY and CDR2 is SVGAGI in the germline V gene (reference sequence). The CDR3 coding sequence is TGTGCCAGCAGTTACTCGCTCCTCATGAACACTGAAGCTTTCTTT. It specifies CASSYSLLMNTEAFF.

V usage is TRBV5-1 and J usage is TRBJ2-3, with D possibly matching TRBD1 (5 bases). Germline CDR1 is SGHRS and CDR2 is YFSETQ. This CDR3 region has 15 residues. V was pared by 2 bases and J by 9 bases, with 19 bases between. The chain's CDR3 is CASSLRGPGQSTQYF. The CDR3 nucleotides read TGCGCCAGCAGCTTAAGGGGCCCGGGTCAGTCGACGCAGTATTTT.